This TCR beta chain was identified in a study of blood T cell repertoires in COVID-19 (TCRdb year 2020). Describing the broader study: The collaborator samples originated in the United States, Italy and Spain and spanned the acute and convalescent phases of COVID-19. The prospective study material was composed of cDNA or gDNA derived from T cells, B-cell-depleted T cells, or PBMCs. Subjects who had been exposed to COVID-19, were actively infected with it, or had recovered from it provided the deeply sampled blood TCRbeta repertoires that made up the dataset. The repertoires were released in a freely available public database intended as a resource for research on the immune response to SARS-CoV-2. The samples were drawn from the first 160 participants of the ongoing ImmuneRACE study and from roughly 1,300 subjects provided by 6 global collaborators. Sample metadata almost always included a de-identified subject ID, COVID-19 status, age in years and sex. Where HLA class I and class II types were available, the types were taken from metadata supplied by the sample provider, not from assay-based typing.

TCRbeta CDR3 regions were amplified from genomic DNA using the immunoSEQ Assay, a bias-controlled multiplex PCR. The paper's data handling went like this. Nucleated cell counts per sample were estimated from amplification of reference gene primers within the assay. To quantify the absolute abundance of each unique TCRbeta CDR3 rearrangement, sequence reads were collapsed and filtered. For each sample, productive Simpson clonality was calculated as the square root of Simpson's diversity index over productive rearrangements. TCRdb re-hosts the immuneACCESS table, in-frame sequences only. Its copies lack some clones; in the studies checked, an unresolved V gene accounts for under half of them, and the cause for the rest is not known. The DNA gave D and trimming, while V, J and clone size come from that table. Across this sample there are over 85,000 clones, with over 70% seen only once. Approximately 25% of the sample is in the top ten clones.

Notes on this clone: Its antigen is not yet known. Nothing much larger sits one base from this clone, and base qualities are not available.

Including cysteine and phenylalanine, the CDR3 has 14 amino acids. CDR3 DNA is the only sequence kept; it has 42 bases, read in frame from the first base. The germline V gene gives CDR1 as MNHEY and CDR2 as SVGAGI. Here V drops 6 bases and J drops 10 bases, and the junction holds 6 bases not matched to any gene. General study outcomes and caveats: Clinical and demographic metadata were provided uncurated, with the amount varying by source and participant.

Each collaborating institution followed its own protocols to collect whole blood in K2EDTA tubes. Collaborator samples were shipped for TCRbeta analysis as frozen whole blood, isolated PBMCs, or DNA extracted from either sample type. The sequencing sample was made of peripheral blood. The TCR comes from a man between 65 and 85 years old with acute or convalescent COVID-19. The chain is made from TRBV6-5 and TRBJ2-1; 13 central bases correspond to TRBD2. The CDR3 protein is CASRSGLAGREQFF. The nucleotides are TGTGCCAGCAGATCGGGACTAGCGGGAAGAGAGCAGTTCTTC.